This entry lists 23 T cell receptor beta chains sequenced from one sample in a study of early T cells in non-severe SARS-CoV-2 infection. TCRdb independently ran MiXCR on the 5' RACE reads; one entry per CDR3 protein. The sample has 20,000 to 30,000 distinct CDR3 sequences, more than 4% seen once. Input material: whole blood. These receptors were collected from an adult who was a healthcare worker with PCR-confirmed SARS-CoV-2 infection or an uninfected control (not recorded which).

This clonotype has just a few counts. The chain combines TRBV3-1 with TRBJ2-7; no reliable D call. Germline lookup yields CDR1 LGHDT and CDR2 YNNKEL (reference sequence). The V and J ends lost 5 bases and 2 bases respectively, with 7 bases between them. The CDR3 spans 12 residues. CDR3 region: CASSARAYEQYF. CDR3 nucleotides: TGTGCCAGCAGCGCCCGAGCCTACGAGCAGTACTTC.

This clonotype was observed at least ten times. One junction end disagrees with the germline gene, perhaps due to a read error. The V gene is TRBV7-7, the J gene TRBJ2-1; perhaps TRBD2 as D (6 bases). The CDR3 extends over 13 amino acids. In germline, CDR1 is SSHAT, CDR2 FNYEAQ (reference sequence). The CDR3 nucleotides read TGTGCTAGCAGCTTAAGCGGGCTAAATGAGCAGTTCTTC. Protein sequence: CASSLSGLNEQFF.

Ten or more counts support this clonotype. The V call is TRBV4-3, the J call TRBJ1-1; D is perhaps TRBD1 (5 bases). There are 16 residues in the CDR3. V lost 3 bases, J lost 4 bases, and 18 bases lay in between. From germline, CDR1 is LGHNA and CDR2 YSLEER. The CDR3 here is CASSQTPSGGGTEAFF. The CDR3 DNA is TGCGCCAGCAGCCAGACACCTTCGGGGGGTGGCACTGAAGCTTTCTTT.

This clonotype has at least ten counts. The chain is built from TRBV20-1 and TRBJ2-1; D is undetermined. The V and J ends lost 0 bases and 4 bases respectively, with 10 bases between them. Germline values: CDR1 DFQATT, CDR2 SNEGSKA (reference sequence). The CDR3 is 14 residues long. The CDR3: CSARDALGYNEQFF. In DNA form, the CDR3 reads TGCAGTGCTAGAGACGCATTGGGGTACAATGAGCAGTTCTTC.

This clonotype was recorded many times. The chain has TRBV27 and TRBJ2-3, with 7 bases that match TRBD1. The V gene end was trimmed by 6 bases and the J gene end by 2 bases; junction bases not matched to a gene: 17. CDR3 length: 18 residues. Germline V gene data show CDR1 as MNHEY and CDR2 as SMNVEV (reference sequence). CDR3 in DNA: TGTGCCAGCAGGAGGGACAGAAACTTCCCGCGCTCCACAGATACGCAGTATTTT. Its protein is CASRRDRNFPRSTDTQYF.

This clonotype was picked up many times. This chain connects TRBV6-2 or TRBV6-3 to TRBJ1-2; 7 positions agree with TRBD1. CDR1 is MNHEY and CDR2 is SVGEGT in the germline V gene. The J segment lost 2 bases and the V segment lost 5 bases, leaving 2 bases of the junction unmatched. This CDR3 is 13 amino acids long. The DNA of the CDR3 is TGTGCCAGCAGTCTGACAGGGAACTATGGCTACACCTTC. It yields the protein CASSLTGNYGYTF.

This clonotype was counted ten times or more. As the CDR3 is not closed by the conserved phenylalanine or tryptophan, this likely results from a read error. This rearrangement joins TRBV7-2 to TRBJ1-1; the D gene is possibly TRBD1 (6 bases). CDR3 size: 15 residues. Germline assignment: CDR1 SGHTA and CDR2 FQGNSA. Deletions cut 7 bases from V and 5 bases from J, with 20 bases between. The CDR3 is CASTSGSDRATEAFL. The CDR3, as DNA: TGTGCCAGCACGAGTGGTTCGGACAGAGCGACTGAAGCTTTCCTT.

This clonotype was found many times. The chain joins TRBV29-1 to TRBJ2-3; D remains unclear. V lost 4 bases to trimming and J lost 4 bases, with 18 bases between them. The V gene's germline CDR1 is SQVTM and CDR2 ANQGSEA. The CDR3 consists of 15 residues. CDR3 in amino acids: CSVVLTIPGSDTQYF. CDR3 nucleotide sequence: TGCAGCGTTGTATTGACGATCCCTGGCTCAGATACGCAGTATTTT.

This clonotype was recorded at least ten times. This chain connects TRBV7-3 to TRBJ2-1; D unresolved. The germline CDR1 and CDR2 sequences are SGHTA and FQGTGA. This CDR3 contains 14 residues. V lost 3 bases and J 3 bases, leaving 9 bases between the germline ends. The CDR3 nucleotides are TGTGCCAGCAGCTTCGACTCCGGCTACAATGAGCAGTTCTTC. Protein: CASSFDSGYNEQFF.

This clonotype was counted ten times or more. J is TRBJ1-1 and V is TRBV6-5, with D possibly TRBD1 on 5 matching bases. The germline V and J ends were trimmed by 6 bases and 4 bases, with 18 bases remaining between them. In germline, CDR1 is MNHEY, CDR2 SVGAGI. The CDR3 runs to 15 residues. The CDR3 DNA sequence: TGTGCCAGCAGATTCACCGGGACCCCGGGCACTGAAGCTTTCTTT. Its translation: CASRFTGTPGTEAFF.

This clonotype was counted ten times or more. The V gene is TRBV5-1, the J gene TRBJ2-4, with TRBD1 matching over 7 bases. The CDR3 totals 17 residues. Germline CDR1 is SGHRS and CDR2 is YFSETQ. V gave up 2 bases and J gave up 4 bases; unmatched junction bases: 12. This chain's CDR3 is CASSFSSATGKKNIQYF. Here the CDR3 DNA reads TGCGCCAGCAGCTTTAGTTCGGCGACAGGGAAAAAAAACATTCAGTACTTC. Using reference TRBV5-1 and TRBJ2-4 for the parts outside the CDR3, the full variable domain is KAGVTQTPRYLIKTRGQQVTLSCSPISGHRSVSWYQQTPGQGLQFLFEYFSETQRNKGNFPGRFSGRQFSNSRSEMNVSTLELGDSALYLCASSFSSATGKKNIQYFGAGTRLSVL.

This clonotype was seen ten or more times. V usage is TRBV7-6 and J usage is TRBJ2-7; 10 bases are a match to TRBD1. Looked up from germline, CDR1 is SGHVS and CDR2 is FNYEAQ. V trimming: 4 bases; J trimming: 4 bases; junction bases outside the gene matches: 1. This CDR3 region has 13 residues. The CDR3 loop reads CASSWGQGYEQYF. DNA for the CDR3: TGTGCCAGCAGCTGGGGACAGGGGTACGAGCAGTACTTC.

This clonotype occurred many times. This chain links TRBV18 with TRBJ2-4; D is unclear. CDR1 is KGHSH, CDR2 LQKENI, per germline. There are 14 residues in the CDR3. V gave up 1 base and J gave up 6 bases, with 10 bases separating them. In DNA form, the CDR3 reads TGTGCCAGCTCACCACTGGGTACCCTAAACATTCAGTACTTC. This sequence encodes CASSPLGTLNIQYF.

The rearrangement links TRBV20-1 to TRBJ2-7; TRBD1 is a possible D gene (5 bases). The germline V and J ends were trimmed by 0 bases and 2 bases, with 8 bases remaining between them. Germline V CDR1 and CDR2: DFQATT, SNEGSKA (reference sequence). This CDR3 is built from 13 residues. CDR3 nucleotides: TGCAGTGCTAGAGAAGGACACCCCTACGAGCAGTACTTC. Translating gives CSAREGHPYEQYF.

Many counts were recorded for this clonotype. The V call is TRBV5-1, the J call TRBJ2-7, with 8 bases that match TRBD1. The CDR3 extends over 19 amino acids. The V gene end was trimmed by 0 bases and the J gene end by 0 bases; junction bases not matched to a gene: 14. Germline CDR1 is SGHRS and CDR2 is YFSETQ. CDR3 region: CASSLAGGQGYTGSYEQYF. CDR3 bases: TGCGCCAGCAGCTTGGCCGGTGGACAGGGCTACACCGGCTCCTACGAGCAGTACTTC.

A word on this clonotype: A read error may account for a junction end that differs from germline. V is TRBV4-2 and J is TRBJ1-3, with a possible D match to TRBD1 (6 bases). The CDR3 is 16 residues long. Per the germline V gene, CDR1 is LGHNA and CDR2 is YNFKEQ. In nucleotides, the CDR3 is TGTGCCTGCAGCCAAGAACTAAACAGGGCTGGAAACACCATATATTTT. The encoded protein is CACSQELNRAGNTIYF.

Many counts were recorded for this clonotype. The V gene is TRBV20-1, the J gene TRBJ2-3; possibly TRBD1 for D (6 bases). CDR1 and CDR2 (germline): DFQATT, SNEGSKA (reference sequence). Trimming pared 2 bases from V and 0 bases from J, leaving 18 bases between. The CDR3 spans 17 residues. CDR3 in amino acids: CSARNPPTGTSTDTQYF. CDR3 coding DNA: TGCAGTGCTAGAAACCCTCCGACAGGCACTAGCACAGATACGCAGTATTTT.

This clonotype was found many times. An end of the junction does not agree with germline; a read error may underlie this. The chain carries TRBV20-1 and TRBJ1-2; D remains ambiguous. Germline assignment: CDR1 DFQATT and CDR2 SNEGSKA (reference sequence). The CDR3 is 10 amino acids. As DNA, the CDR3 is TGCAGTGCTAGAGATCGGAAAGGTTTTTTC. Encoded protein: CSARDRKGFF.

Many counts were recorded for this clonotype. The chain joins TRBV4-1 to TRBJ2-7; D gene ambiguous. Germline values: CDR1 MGHRA, CDR2 YSYEKL. There are 16 residues in the CDR3. Trimming removed 3 bases from V and 3 bases from J, with 18 bases in between. CDR3 protein: CASSHAPLRALYEQYF. CDR3 DNA: TGCGCCAGCAGCCATGCACCTCTTAGGGCGCTCTACGAGCAGTACTTC.

The V and J genes are TRBV7-9 and TRBJ2-3; 7 nucleotides line up with TRBD1. The CDR3 runs to 16 residues. Germline V CDR1 and CDR2: SEHNR, FQNEAQ (reference sequence). V was pared by 0 bases and J by 2 bases, with 5 bases of the junction left unmatched. CDR3 nucleotide sequence: TGTGCCAGCAGCTTAGCGGACAGGCCACACACAGATACGCAGTATTTT. Its protein product is CASSLADRPHTDTQYF. Filled out from reference TRBV7-9 and TRBJ2-3, the complete variable domain reads DTGVSQNPRHKITKRGQNVTFRCDPISEHNRLYWYRQTLGQGPEFLTYFQNEAQLEKSRLLSDRFSAERPKGSFSTLEIQRTEQGDSAMYLCASSLADRPHTDTQYFGPGTRLTVL.

In its sample, this clonotype was seen many times. The CDR3 loop is CASSPRGGQFGTEAFF. The CDR3 coding sequence is TGTGCCAGCAGCCCAAGGGGGGGGCAGTTCGGCACTGAAGCTTTCTTT. The chain recombines TRBV7-2 with TRBJ1-1; D may be TRBD1 (6 bases). Germline loops: CDR1 SGHTA, CDR2 FQGNSA. The CDR3 loop spans 16 amino acids. V was shortened by 5 bases and J by 4 bases, with 20 bases between the two germline ends. The whole variable domain, filled in from reference TRBV7-2 and TRBJ1-1, reads GAGVSQSPSNKVTEKGKDVELRCDPISGHTALYWYRQSLGQGLEFLIYFQGNSAPDKSGLPSDRFSAERTGGSVSTLTIQRTQQEDSAVYLCASSPRGGQFGTEAFFGQGTRLTVV.

This clonotype was seen repeatedly, ten times or more. V gene TRBV29-1 combines with J gene TRBJ2-3, with D uncertain. Looked up from germline, CDR1 is SQVTM and CDR2 is ANQGSEA. V dropped 3 bases and J dropped 6 bases, with 7 bases sitting between them. The CDR3 totals 11 residues. The CDR3 spells CSVDLYDTQYF. In nucleotides, the CDR3 is TGCAGCGTTGACCTGTACGATACGCAGTATTTT.

This sequence joins TRBV20-1 and TRBJ2-7; 9 bases map to TRBD2. Germline values: CDR1 DFQATT, CDR2 SNEGSKA (reference sequence). CDR3 length: 12 amino acids. V was clipped by 5 bases and J by 5 bases; unmatched bases: 4. The CDR3 sequence: CSAAQREDEQYF. In DNA, the CDR3 is TGCAGTGCTGCCCAGCGGGAGGACGAGCAGTACTTC.